These 30 T cell receptor beta chains came from one sample sequenced in a study of cytomegalovirus exposure and HLA in healthy donors. The PCR ran on 60 Vbeta and 13 Jbeta primers. Sequencing used immunoSEQ multiplex PCR; TCRdb keeps in-frame clones, though not all of them. The sample lists 95,000 to 100,000 clones, roughly 74% occurring once. Sequenced: PBMCs. Receptors originate from a woman in her thirties or forties in good health and CMV-seronegative.

The chain combines TRBV7-9 with TRBJ2-1; 11 nucleotides line up with TRBD2. Germline loops: CDR1 SEHNR, CDR2 FQNEAQ (reference sequence). The CDR3 length is 15 residues. V was clipped by 4 bases and J by 7 bases; unmatched bases: 6. The CDR3 bases are TGTGCCAGCAGCTCGACTAGCGGGATTGGTAATGAGCAGTTCTTC. Protein: CASSSTSGIGNEQFF.

The chain carries TRBV5-1 and TRBJ2-7, with 7 nucleotides matching TRBD1. Germline CDR1 and CDR2: SGHRS and YFSETQ. The V gene end was trimmed by 4 bases and the J gene end by 6 bases; junction bases not matched to a gene: 10. The CDR3 has 14 amino acids. The CDR3 spells CASSPRQGTGEQYF. As DNA, the CDR3 is TGCGCCAGCAGCCCACGACAGGGTACCGGCGAGCAGTACTTC.

The chain combines TRBV7-3 with TRBJ2-2; 9 nucleotides align to TRBD1. The germline CDR1 and CDR2 sequences are SGHTA and FQGTGA. V lost 5 bases and J lost 8; bases outside the gene matches: 9. The CDR3 loop spans 15 amino acids. This CDR3 reads CASSQGQGFQGELFF. The CDR3 nucleotides read TGTGCCAGCAGCCAGGGACAGGGCTTCCAGGGGGAGCTGTTTTTT.

J is TRBJ2-1 and V is TRBV7-8; perhaps TRBD1 as D (7 bases). Germline-derived CDR1 and CDR2 are SGHVS and FQNEAQ. The V gene lost 3 bases and the J gene lost 6 bases, with 12 bases spanning the gap. CDR3 length equals 14 residues. The CDR3 region has the DNA TGTGCCAGCAGCTTGGCGGGGACAGTCAATGAGCAGTTCTTC. Translated, it gives CASSLAGTVNEQFF.

The chain carries TRBV9 and TRBJ2-7, with 7 bases lining up with TRBD1. The germline CDR1 and CDR2 sequences are SGDLS and YYNGEE. Unmatched junction bases numbered 9, after V lost 3 bases and J lost 0 bases. The CDR3 length is 16 residues. For the CDR3, the DNA is TGTGCCAGCAGCGGTGGGATCCGGGACAGCTCCTACGAGCAGTACTTC. It translates to CASSGGIRDSSYEQYF. The full variable domain, rest sourced from reference TRBV9 and TRBJ2-7, is DSGVTQTPKHLITATGQRVTLRCSPRSGDLSVYWYQQSLDQGLQFLIQYYNGEERAKGNILERFSAQQFPDLHSELNLSSLELGDSALYFCASSGGIRDSSYEQYFGPGTRLTVT.

V and J are TRBV13 and TRBJ2-7; no clear D gene. This CDR3 is 13 amino acids long. Germline V gene sequence: CDR1 PRHDT, CDR2 FYEKMQ (reference sequence). V shed 2 bases and J shed 9 bases, with 14 bases lying between them. The CDR3 coding sequence is TGTGCCAGCAGCTTATCGAGGTTCCCAAGGCAGTACTTC. This codes for CASSLSRFPRQYF. The full variable domain, its missing parts supplied by reference TRBV13 and TRBJ2-7, is AAGVIQSPRHLIKEKRETATLKCYPIPRHDTVYWYQQGPGQDPQFLISFYEKMQSDKGSIPDRFSAQQFSDYHSELNMSSLELGDSALYFCASSLSRFPRQYFGPGTRLTVT.

This clone appeared a single time. The genes are TRBV28 and TRBJ2-4; weak D call: TRBD1 (6 bases). Per germline, CDR1 MDHEN and CDR2 SYDVKM. Trimming cost V 5 bases and J 1 base, with 15 bases left between them. There are 16 residues in the CDR3. CDR3 bases: TGTGCCAGCAGTCCACAGGGATCAGCGGCCAAAAACATTCAGTACTTC. Protein: CASSPQGSAAKNIQYF.

V gene TRBV30 combines with J gene TRBJ1-2; no definite D call. The CDR3 is made up of 16 amino acids. Trimming left V 1 base short and J 5 bases short, with 20 bases between. CDR1 and CDR2 (germline): GTSNPN, SVGIG (reference sequence). The CDR3 spells CAWSGMTVGRRYGYTF. The CDR3, as DNA: TGTGCCTGGAGTGGAATGACCGTAGGGCGGAGGTATGGCTACACCTTC. Full variable domain (missing parts from reference TRBV30 and TRBJ1-2): SQTIHQWPATLVQPVGSPLSLECTVEGTSNPNLYWYRQAAGRGLQLLFYSVGIGQISSEVPQNLSASRPQDRQFILSSKKLLLSDSGFYLCAWSGMTVGRRYGYTFGSGTRLTVV.

The chain is built from TRBV2 and TRBJ1-3; weak D call: TRBD1 (5 bases). In germline, CDR1 is SNHLY, CDR2 FYNNEI. The V end lost 5 bases, the J end lost 0 bases, and 8 bases lay between the germline ends. CDR3 length equals 14 residues. The CDR3, as DNA: TGTGCCAGCAGTATGGACATCTCTGGAAACACCATATATTTT. It is translated as CASSMDISGNTIYF.

This clone was counted between two and nine times. This rearrangement joins TRBV19 to TRBJ1-5, with D perhaps matching TRBD1 (6 bases). Germline V gene lookup returns CDR1 LNHDA and CDR2 SQIVND (reference sequence). Trimming pared 6 bases from V and 0 bases from J, leaving 12 bases between. The CDR3 is made up of 15 amino acids. The CDR3 DNA is TGTGCCAGTAGCCCTAGACAGGATAGCAATCAGCCCCAGCATTTT. It yields the protein CASSPRQDSNQPQHF. Based on the CDR3 plus reference TRBV19 and TRBJ1-5, the full variable domain is DGGITQSPKYLFRKEGQNVTLSCEQNLNHDAMYWYRQDPGQGLRLIYYSQIVNDFQKGDIAEGYSVSREKKESFPLTVTSAQKNPTAFYLCASSPRQDSNQPQHFGDGTRLSIL.

The V gene is TRBV10-3, the J gene TRBJ2-5; weak D call: TRBD1 (5 bases). V was cut by 2 bases and J by 1 base, with 14 bases left in between. The CDR3 consists of 16 residues. CDR1 and CDR2 from the germline V gene are ENHRY and SYGVKD. CDR3 region: CAISEADHRSQETQYF. In DNA, the CDR3 is TGTGCCATCAGTGAGGCAGATCACAGGTCCCAAGAGACCCAGTACTTC.

This chain joins TRBV10-1 and TRBJ1-1; D not resolved. The CDR3 sequence is 11 residues long. V was shortened by 7 bases and J by 7 bases, with 10 bases between the two germline ends. CDR1 is WNHNN, CDR2 SYGVQD, per germline (reference sequence). The CDR3 sequence is CASKRFIEAFF. CDR3 nucleotide sequence: TGCGCCAGCAAGCGTTTCATTGAAGCTTTCTTT.

This clone was counted once. V usage is TRBV28 and J usage is TRBJ1-4; the match to TRBD1 covers 10 bases. The CDR3 extends over 17 amino acids. CDR1 is MDHEN, CDR2 SYDVKM, per germline. V dropped 5 bases and J dropped 7; count of bases not matched to a gene: 13. DNA of the CDR3: TGTGCCAGCAGTCCAGAACTTGACAGGGGGCAGGGTGAAAAACTGTTTTTT. Its translation: CASSPELDRGQGEKLFF. The full variable domain, in which reference TRBV28 and TRBJ1-4 provide the parts outside the CDR3, is DVKVTQSSRYLVKRTGEKVFLECVQDMDHENMFWYRQDPGLGLRLIYFSYDVKMKEKGDIPEGYSVSREKKERFSLILESASTNQTSMYLCASSPELDRGQGEKLFFGSGTQLSVL.

J is TRBJ2-5 and V is TRBV7-3, with D maybe TRBD1 (5 bases). There are 13 residues in the CDR3. Germline CDR1 reads SGHTA; CDR2 reads FQGTGA. Trimming pared 8 bases from V and 9 bases from J, leaving 19 bases between. The CDR3 DNA is TGTGCCAGCCCCCCGGTAGGGCAAGGGGCCCAGTACTTC. It specifies CASPPVGQGAQYF.

The V call is TRBV21-1, the J call TRBJ1-5. TRBV21-1 is a known pseudogene. The CDR3 runs 14 residues. The CDR3, as DNA: TGTGCCAGCAGCACGGGGGTATGCAATCAGCCCCAGCATTTT. Translation gives CASSTGVCNQPQHF.

The V and J genes are TRBV9 and TRBJ1-4; no clear D. CDR3 length: 15 amino acids. Trimming cost V 1 base and J 5 bases, with 12 bases left between them. The germline V gene has CDR1 SGDLS and CDR2 YYNGEE. As DNA, the CDR3 is TGTGCCAGCAGCGTATATTGGACTTGGAATGAAAAACTGTTTTTT. It is translated as CASSVYWTWNEKLFF.

The chain joins TRBV27 to TRBJ2-3; 8 nucleotides align to TRBD1. Germline CDR1 reads MNHEY; CDR2 reads SMNVEV (reference sequence). The CDR3 extends over 15 amino acids. J lost 1 base, V lost 5 bases, and 5 bases had no gene match. In DNA, the CDR3 is TGTGCCAGCAGTACACCGGGACAGGGCACAGATACGCAGTATTTT. This translates into CASSTPGQGTDTQYF.

The chain joins TRBV5-6 to TRBJ2-7, with D maybe TRBD1 (6 bases). Per the germline V gene, CDR1 is SGHDT and CDR2 is YYEEEE. The V end was cut by 0 bases, the J end by 6 bases, with 10 bases between. The CDR3 contains 13 residues. This chain's CDR3 is CASSLGGPGEQYF. The CDR3 DNA is TGTGCCAGCAGCTTGGGGGGGCCGGGCGAGCAGTACTTC. Together with reference TRBV5-6 and TRBJ2-7, the CDR3 gives the full variable domain: DAGVTQSPTHLIKTRGQQVTLRCSPKSGHDTVSWYQQALGQGPQFIFQYYEEEERQRGNFPDRFSGHQFPNYSSELNVNALLLGDSALYLCASSLGGPGEQYFGPGTRLTVT.

This clone was detected a few times. The chain links TRBV4-3 to TRBJ2-1, with TRBD2 matching 11 bases. Germline V gene lookup returns CDR1 LGHNA and CDR2 YSLEER. Trimming removed 1 base from V and 7 bases from J; junction bases left unmatched: 9. This CDR3 has 17 amino acids. The CDR3 loop reads CASSQASLAGGLNEQFF. For the CDR3, the DNA is TGCGCCAGCAGCCAAGCGTCCCTAGCGGGGGGTCTTAATGAGCAGTTCTTC.

This CDR3 is CASAQGSNQPQHF. The CDR3 DNA follows: TGTGCCAGCGCACAGGGCAGCAATCAGCCCCAGCATTTT. This chain uses TRBV9 with TRBJ1-5; maybe TRBD1 (6 bases). Trimming left V 7 bases short and J 1 base short, with 9 bases between. CDR3 length equals 13 residues. From germline, CDR1 is SGDLS and CDR2 YYNGEE.

The gene calls are TRBV30 and TRBJ1-5; D gene unclear. With 3 bases removed from V and 3 bases from J, the gap between germline ends came to 12 bases. In germline, CDR1 is GTSNPN, CDR2 SVGIG (reference sequence). The CDR3 is 14 residues long. CDR3 DNA sequence: TGTGCCTGGAGCCGCGGATCCGACAATCAGCCCCAGCATTTT. Amino acid sequence: CAWSRGSDNQPQHF.

The chain combines TRBV7-9 with TRBJ2-3; perhaps TRBD1 as D (6 bases). This CDR3 region has 17 residues. CDR1 is SEHNR and CDR2 is FQNEAQ in the germline V gene (reference sequence). Trimming pared 3 bases from V and 0 bases from J, leaving 16 bases between. The CDR3 protein is CASSFMGANPSTDTQYF. CDR3 DNA sequence: TGTGCCAGCAGCTTTATGGGGGCGAACCCTAGCACAGATACGCAGTATTTT.

The rearrangement uses TRBV18 and TRBJ2-1; the D gene is possibly TRBD2 (7 bases). The CDR3 extends over 17 amino acids. Germline loops: CDR1 KGHSH, CDR2 LQKENI. Between the trimmed V and J ends, which lost 5 bases and 6 bases, there was a span of 23 bases. CDR3 sequence reads: CASSTAVGGLGGNEQFF. The CDR3 DNA reads as TGTGCCAGCTCAACAGCAGTGGGGGGGCTCGGTGGCAATGAGCAGTTCTTC.

This chain links TRBV5-1 with TRBJ1-3, with a weak D call TRBD1 (6 bases). Germline V gene data show CDR1 as SGHRS and CDR2 as YFSETQ. The V end lost 4 bases, the J end lost 1 base, and 12 bases lay between the germline ends. There are 15 residues in the CDR3. The DNA of the CDR3 is TGCGCCAGCAGCCAGACCACAGGGTCTGGAAACACCATATATTTT. Protein sequence: CASSQTTGSGNTIYF.

This clone was counted a few times. CDR3 region: CASSLANPSTDTQYF. The CDR3 DNA follows: TGTGCCAGCAGCTTAGCAAATCCTAGCACAGATACGCAGTATTTT. J is TRBJ2-3 and V is TRBV7-2; D not resolved. The CDR3 has 15 residues. Germline values: CDR1 SGHTA, CDR2 FQGNSA. V was shortened by 0 bases and J by 0 bases, with 7 bases between the two germline ends.

This clone has more than one count but fewer than ten. The chain couples TRBV5-1 to TRBJ2-1, with 8 bases that match TRBD2. The CDR3 length is 13 residues. Germline V lookup: CDR1 SGHRS, CDR2 YFSETQ. With 5 bases clipped from V and 7 bases from J, the junction kept 5 bases outside the gene matches. The CDR3: CASRSGGGNEQFF. CDR3 coding DNA: TGCGCCAGCAGATCGGGGGGGGGTAATGAGCAGTTCTTC.

The chain uses TRBV13 and TRBJ2-5, with a possible D match to TRBD2 (5 bases). Trimming shortened V by 6 bases and J by 2 bases, and 13 bases separated the two germline ends. This CDR3 contains 14 residues. CDR1 and CDR2 (germline): PRHDT, FYEKMQ (reference sequence). The CDR3 spells CASRKRAGQETQYF. CDR3 DNA: TGTGCCAGCAGAAAGAGGGCAGGACAAGAGACCCAGTACTTC. The complete variable domain, with remaining parts taken from reference TRBV13 and TRBJ2-5, reads AAGVIQSPRHLIKEKRETATLKCYPIPRHDTVYWYQQGPGQDPQFLISFYEKMQSDKGSIPDRFSAQQFSDYHSELNMSSLELGDSALYFCASRKRAGQETQYFGPGTRLLVL.

The V and J genes are TRBV19 and TRBJ2-1, with TRBD2 matching over 11 bases. This CDR3 comprises 16 residues. Trimming removed 3 bases from V and 8 bases from J; junction bases left unmatched: 9. Germline V lookup: CDR1 LNHDA, CDR2 SQIVND (reference sequence). Here the CDR3 DNA reads TGTGCCAGTAGTATGGGTAGCGGGGGGGTAGGGTATGAGCAGTTCTTC. Encoded protein: CASSMGSGGVGYEQFF.

This clone appeared a few times. The V call is TRBV7-3, the J call TRBJ2-2; D gene uncertain. There are 14 residues in the CDR3. Germline loops: CDR1 SGHTA, CDR2 FQGTGA. Between the trimmed V and J ends, which lost 2 bases and 3 bases, there was a span of 7 bases. This chain's CDR3 is CASSLWQYTGELFF. In DNA form, the CDR3 reads TGTGCCAGCAGCTTATGGCAATACACCGGGGAGCTGTTTTTT.

The chain has TRBV2 and TRBJ2-2, with TRBD2 identical over 7 bases. This CDR3 region has 16 residues. CDR1 is SNHLY, CDR2 FYNNEI, per germline. The V gene end was trimmed by 7 bases and the J gene end by 3 bases; junction bases not matched to a gene: 11. CDR3 nucleotides: TGTGCCAGCACCGGGACTATATCACGCCACACCGGGGAGCTGTTTTTT. Translation gives CASTGTISRHTGELFF. Together with reference TRBV2 and TRBJ2-2, the CDR3 gives the full variable domain: EPEVTQTPSHQVTQMGQEVILRCVPISNHLYFYWYRQILGQKVEFLVSFYNNEISEKSEIFDDQFSVERPDGSNFTLKIRSTKLEDSAMYFCASTGTISRHTGELFFGEGSRLTVL.